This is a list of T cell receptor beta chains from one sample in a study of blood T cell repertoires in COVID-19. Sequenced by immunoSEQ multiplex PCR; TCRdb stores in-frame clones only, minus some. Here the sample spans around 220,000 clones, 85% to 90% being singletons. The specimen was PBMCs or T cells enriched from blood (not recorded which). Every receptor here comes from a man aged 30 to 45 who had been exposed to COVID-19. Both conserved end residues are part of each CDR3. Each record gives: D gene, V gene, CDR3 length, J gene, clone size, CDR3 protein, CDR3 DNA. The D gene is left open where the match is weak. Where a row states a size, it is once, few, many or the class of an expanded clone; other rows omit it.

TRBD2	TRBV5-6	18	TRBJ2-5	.	CASSSSGTSGGSQETQYF	TGTGCCAGCAGCTCCTCCGGGACTAGCGGGGGGTCCCAAGAGACCCAGTACTTC
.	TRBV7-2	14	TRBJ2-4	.	CASSLDPGSNIQYF	TGTGCCAGCAGCTTAGACCCCGGGAGTAACATTCAGTACTTC
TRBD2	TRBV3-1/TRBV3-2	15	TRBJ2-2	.	CASNIGAGGSGELFF	TGTGCCAGCAACATAGGAGCGGGGGGGTCCGGGGAGCTGTTTTTT
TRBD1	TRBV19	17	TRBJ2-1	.	CASSPRDRGLDLDEQFF	TGTGCCAGTAGTCCGAGGGACAGGGGGTTGGATTTAGATGAGCAGTTCTTC
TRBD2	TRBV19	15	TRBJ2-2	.	CASSSPGTRVGELFF	TGTGCCAGTAGTTCACCCGGGACTAGGGTCGGGGAGCTGTTTTTT
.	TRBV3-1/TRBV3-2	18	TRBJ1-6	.	CASSQAFRRASYNSPLHF	TGTGCCAGCAGCCAAGCGTTTCGGCGGGCATCCTATAATTCACCCCTCCACTTT
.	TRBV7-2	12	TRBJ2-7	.	CASSKGSSEQYF	TGTGCCAGCAGCAAGGGGTCCTCCGAGCAGTACTTC
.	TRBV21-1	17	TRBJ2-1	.	CASSKATGAQFYNEQFF	TGTGCCAGCAGCAAAGCTACAGGGGCCCAGTTCTACAATGAGCAGTTCTTC
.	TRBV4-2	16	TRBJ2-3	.	CASSQSSKGFTDTQYF	TGTGCCAGCAGCCAATCCAGCAAGGGGTTCACAGATACGCAGTATTTT
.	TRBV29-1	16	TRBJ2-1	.	CSVEFLAVSSYNEQFF	TGCAGCGTTGAATTTCTAGCTGTCTCTTCCTACAATGAGCAGTTCTTC
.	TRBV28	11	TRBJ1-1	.	CASSLGRGAFF	TGTGCCAGCAGTTTAGGGCGGGGGGCTTTCTTT
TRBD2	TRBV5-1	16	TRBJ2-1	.	CASSFRLAGGRNEQFF	TGCGCCAGCAGCTTCCGCCTAGCGGGGGGGCGAAATGAGCAGTTCTTC
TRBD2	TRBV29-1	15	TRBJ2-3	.	CSVDVAGGLTDTQYF	TGCAGCGTTGATGTTGCGGGGGGCCTTACAGATACGCAGTATTTT
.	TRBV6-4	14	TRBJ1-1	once	CASSTVRESTEAFF	TGTGCCAGCAGTACAGTAAGGGAGTCCACTGAAGCTTTCTTT
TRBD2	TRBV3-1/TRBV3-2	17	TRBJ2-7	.	CASSPEFLAGYRYEQYF	TGTGCCAGCAGCCCAGAGTTTTTAGCGGGGTATCGGTACGAGCAGTACTTC
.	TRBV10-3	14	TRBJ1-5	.	CAISESEAGQPQHF	TGTGCCATCAGTGAGTCAGAAGCAGGTCAGCCCCAGCATTTT
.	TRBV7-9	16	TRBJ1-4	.	CASSLARGRVNEKLFF	TGTGCCAGCAGCTTAGCGCGCGGCAGGGTTAATGAAAAACTGTTTTTT
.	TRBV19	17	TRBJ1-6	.	CASTLGTGGMSGSPLHF	TGTGCCAGTACGCTTGGGACCGGCGGGATGTCTGGTTCACCCCTCCACTTT
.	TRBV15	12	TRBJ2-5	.	CATSRDRETQYF	TGTGCCACCAGCAGAGATCGGGAGACCCAGTACTTC
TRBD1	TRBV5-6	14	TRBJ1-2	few	CASSLTGTGGGYTF	TGTGCCAGCAGCTTGACCGGGACAGGGGGTGGCTACACCTTC
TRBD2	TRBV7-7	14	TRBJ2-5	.	CASSLGGGSETQYF	TGTGCCAGCAGCTTAGGGGGAGGGTCGGAGACCCAGTACTTC
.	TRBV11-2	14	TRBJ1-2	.	CASSLGAGDYGYTF	TGTGCCAGCAGCTTAGGGGCCGGGGATTATGGCTACACCTTC
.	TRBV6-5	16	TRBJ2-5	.	CASSYSWGGDQETQYF	TGTGCCAGCAGTTACTCGTGGGGCGGAGACCAAGAGACCCAGTACTTC
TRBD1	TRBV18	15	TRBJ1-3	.	CASSDRGSSGNTIYF	TGTGCCAGCTCAGACAGGGGATCCTCTGGAAACACCATATATTTT
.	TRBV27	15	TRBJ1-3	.	CASSTRTGPGNTIYF	TGTGCCAGCAGTACTAGAACAGGGCCTGGAAACACCATATATTTT
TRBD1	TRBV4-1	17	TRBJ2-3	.	CASSQDTGAGRTDTQYF	TGCGCCAGCAGCCAAGATACAGGGGCAGGACGGACAGATACGCAGTATTTT
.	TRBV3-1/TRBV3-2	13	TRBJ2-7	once	CASSQGRGVEQYF	TGTGCCAGCAGCCAAGGCCGCGGGGTGGAGCAGTACTTC
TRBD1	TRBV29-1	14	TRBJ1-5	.	CSVPGGSGNQPQHF	TGCAGCGTCCCAGGGGGCTCGGGCAATCAGCCCCAGCATTTT
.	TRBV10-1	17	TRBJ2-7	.	CASGGWGIGGARYEQYF	TGCGCCAGCGGAGGATGGGGGATTGGAGGGGCGCGTTACGAGCAGTACTTC
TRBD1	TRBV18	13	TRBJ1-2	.	CASSSGQSYGYTF	TGTGCCAGCTCCTCGGGACAGAGCTATGGCTACACCTTC
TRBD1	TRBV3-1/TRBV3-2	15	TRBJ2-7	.	CASRYSGTGEGEQYF	TGTGCCAGCAGGTACTCCGGGACAGGGGAGGGGGAGCAGTACTTC
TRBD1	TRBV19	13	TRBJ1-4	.	CATSTGASEKLFF	TGTGCCACCTCGACAGGGGCAAGTGAAAAACTGTTTTTT
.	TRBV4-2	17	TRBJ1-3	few	CASSQDQSVSRGNTIYF	TGTGCCAGCAGCCAAGATCAGTCCGTTAGCAGAGGAAACACCATATATTTT
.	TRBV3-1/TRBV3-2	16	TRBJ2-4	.	CASSRVRDIAKNIQYF	TGTGCCAGCAGCCGTGTCCGGGACATAGCCAAAAACATTCAGTACTTC
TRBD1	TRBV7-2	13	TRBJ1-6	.	CASSLTGESPLHF	TGTGCCAGCAGCTTAACAGGGGAATCACCCCTCCACTTT
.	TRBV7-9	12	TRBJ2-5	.	CASSSSSETQYF	TGTGCCAGCAGCTCTAGCTCAGAGACCCAGTACTTC
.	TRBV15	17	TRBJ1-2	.	CATSRDRSGTRAGGYTF	TGTGCCACCAGCAGAGATCGTTCCGGGACCCGGGCGGGGGGCTACACCTTC
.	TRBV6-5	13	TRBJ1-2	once	CASRELQGNGHTF	TGTGCCAGCAGAGAGCTACAGGGTAATGGCCACACCTTC
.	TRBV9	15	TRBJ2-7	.	CASSVGPPLRDEQYF	TGTGCCAGCAGCGTAGGGCCTCCACTGAGGGACGAGCAGTACTTC
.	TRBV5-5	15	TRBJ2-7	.	CASSFGRGSLYEQYF	TGTGCCAGCAGCTTCGGCAGGGGATCCCTCTACGAGCAGTACTTC
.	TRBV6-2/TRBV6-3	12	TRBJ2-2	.	CASSYSVGRLFF	TGTGCCAGCAGTTATTCCGTGGGGAGGCTGTTTTTT
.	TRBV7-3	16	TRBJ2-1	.	CASSLTIAGALNEQFF	TGTGCCAGCAGCTTAACGATCGCGGGGGCCCTAAATGAGCAGTTCTTC
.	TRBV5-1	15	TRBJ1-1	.	CASSLRGQSVTEAFF	TGCGCCAGCAGCCTAAGAGGACAGAGCGTAACTGAAGCTTTCTTT
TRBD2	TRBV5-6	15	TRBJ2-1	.	CASSDPGGREDEQFF	TGTGCCAGCAGTGACCCGGGAGGACGTGAGGATGAGCAGTTCTTC
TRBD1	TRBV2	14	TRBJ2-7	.	CASRRTGGNYEQYF	TGTGCCAGCAGAAGGACAGGGGGGAACTACGAGCAGTACTTC
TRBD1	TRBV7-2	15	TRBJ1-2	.	CASSLQRQGASGYTF	TGTGCCAGCAGCTTACAGAGGCAGGGGGCTTCTGGCTACACCTTC
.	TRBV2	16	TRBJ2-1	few	CASSDPGGVSYNEQFF	TGTGCCAGCAGTGATCCCGGCGGCGTCTCCTACAATGAGCAGTTCTTC
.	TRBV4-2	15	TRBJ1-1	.	CASSQDLRIGTEAFF	TGTGCCAGCAGCCAAGATCTGCGGATTGGCACTGAAGCTTTCTTT
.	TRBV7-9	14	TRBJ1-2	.	CASSPEGTYYGYTF	TGTGCCAGCAGCCCCGAGGGCACATACTATGGCTACACCTTC
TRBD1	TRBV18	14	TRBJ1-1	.	CASSPGQGGTEAFF	TGTGCCAGCTCACCGGGACAGGGAGGCACTGAAGCTTTCTTT
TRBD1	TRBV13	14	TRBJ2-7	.	CASSLGGTGWEQYF	TGTGCCAGCAGCTTAGGCGGGACAGGGTGGGAGCAGTACTTC
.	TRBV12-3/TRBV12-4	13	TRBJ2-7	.	CASSLGSSYEQYF	TGTGCCAGCAGTTTGGGGAGCTCCTACGAGCAGTACTTC
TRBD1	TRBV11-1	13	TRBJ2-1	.	CASSQDRGGRKFF	TGTGCCAGCAGCCAAGACAGGGGAGGTCGGAAGTTCTTC